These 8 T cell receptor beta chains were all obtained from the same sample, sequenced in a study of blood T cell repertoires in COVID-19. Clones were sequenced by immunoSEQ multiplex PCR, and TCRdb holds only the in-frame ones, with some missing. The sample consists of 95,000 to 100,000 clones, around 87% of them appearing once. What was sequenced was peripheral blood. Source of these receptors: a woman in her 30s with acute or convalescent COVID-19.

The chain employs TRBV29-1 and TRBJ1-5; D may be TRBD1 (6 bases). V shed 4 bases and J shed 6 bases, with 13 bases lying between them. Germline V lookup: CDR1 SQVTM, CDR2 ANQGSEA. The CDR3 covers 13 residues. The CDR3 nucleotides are TGCAGCGTTGGCGGCGGGGGCGGTCAGCCCCAGCATTTT. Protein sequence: CSVGGGGGQPQHF.

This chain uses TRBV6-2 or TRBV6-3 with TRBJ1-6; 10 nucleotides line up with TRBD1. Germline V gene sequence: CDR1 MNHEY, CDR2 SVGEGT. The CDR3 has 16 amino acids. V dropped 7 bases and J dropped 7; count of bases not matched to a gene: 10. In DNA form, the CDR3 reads TGTGCCAGCACCCCAGCCGGGACAGGGGTAAATTCACCCCTCCACTTT. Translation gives CASTPAGTGVNSPLHF.

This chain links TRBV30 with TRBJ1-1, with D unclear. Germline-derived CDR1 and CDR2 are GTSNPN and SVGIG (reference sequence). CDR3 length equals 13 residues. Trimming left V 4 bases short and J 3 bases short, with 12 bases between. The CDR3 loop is CAWTAIEDTEAFF. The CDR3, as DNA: TGTGCCTGGACAGCCATTGAGGACACTGAAGCTTTCTTT. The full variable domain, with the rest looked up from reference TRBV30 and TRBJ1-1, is SQTIHQWPATLVQPVGSPLSLECTVEGTSNPNLYWYRQAAGRGLQLLFYSVGIGQISSEVPQNLSASRPQDRQFILSSKKLLLSDSGFYLCAWTAIEDTEAFFGQGTRLTVV.

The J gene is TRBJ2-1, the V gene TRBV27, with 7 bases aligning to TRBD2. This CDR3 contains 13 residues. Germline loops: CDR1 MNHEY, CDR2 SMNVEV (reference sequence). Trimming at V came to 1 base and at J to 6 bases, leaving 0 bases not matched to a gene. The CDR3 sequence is CASSLWGGNEQFF. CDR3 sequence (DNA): TGTGCCAGCAGTTTATGGGGGGGCAATGAGCAGTTCTTC.

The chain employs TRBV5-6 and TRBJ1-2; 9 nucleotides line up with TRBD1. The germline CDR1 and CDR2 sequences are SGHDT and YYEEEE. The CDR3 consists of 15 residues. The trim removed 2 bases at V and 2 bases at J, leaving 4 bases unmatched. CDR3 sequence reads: CASSFRGTGNYGYTF. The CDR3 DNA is TGTGCCAGCAGCTTCAGGGGGACAGGGAACTATGGCTACACCTTC.

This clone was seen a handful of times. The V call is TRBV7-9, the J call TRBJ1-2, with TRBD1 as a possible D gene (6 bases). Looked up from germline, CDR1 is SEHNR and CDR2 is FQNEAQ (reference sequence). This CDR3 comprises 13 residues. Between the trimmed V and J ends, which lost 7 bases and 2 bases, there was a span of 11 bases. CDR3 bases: TGTGCCAGCACCTCGACAGGAAACTATGGCTACACCTTC. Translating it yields CASTSTGNYGYTF.

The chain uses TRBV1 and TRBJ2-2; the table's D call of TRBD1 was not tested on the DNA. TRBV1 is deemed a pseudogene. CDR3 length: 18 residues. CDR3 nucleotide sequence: TGCACCAGCAGCGCACAGTCGGACAGGGAGGGGGAGCCCGGGGAGCTGTTTTTT. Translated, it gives CTSSAQSDREGEPGELFF.

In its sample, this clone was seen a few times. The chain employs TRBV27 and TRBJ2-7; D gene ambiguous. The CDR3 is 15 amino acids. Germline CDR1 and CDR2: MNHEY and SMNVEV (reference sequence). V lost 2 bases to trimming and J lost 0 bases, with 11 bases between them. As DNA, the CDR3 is TGTGCCAGCAGTTTACTTTTTGGGCGCTCCTACGAGCAGTACTTC. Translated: CASSLLFGRSYEQYF.